This paragraph covers one T cell receptor beta chain sequence. The sample is drawn from a study of T cell changes during pregnancy in multiple sclerosis. Sequenced by immunoSEQ multiplex PCR; TCRdb stores in-frame clones only, minus some. The sample carries under 70,000 clones, around 90% recorded once. The germline CDR1 and CDR2 sequences are LNHDA and SQIVND (reference sequence). CDR3 size: 15 residues. The ends were cut back, 4 bases at V and 0 bases at J, with 10 bases in the middle. The source material was peripheral blood, sampled in the third trimester of pregnancy. This rearrangement joins TRBV19 to TRBJ1-3; D is ambiguous. The receptor's source is a female donor in good health, enrolled as a control in a pregnancy study. The CDR3 region is CASSTEVRSGNTIYF. CDR3 DNA sequence: TGTGCCAGTAGTACCGAGGTTCGCTCTGGAAACACCATATATTTT.